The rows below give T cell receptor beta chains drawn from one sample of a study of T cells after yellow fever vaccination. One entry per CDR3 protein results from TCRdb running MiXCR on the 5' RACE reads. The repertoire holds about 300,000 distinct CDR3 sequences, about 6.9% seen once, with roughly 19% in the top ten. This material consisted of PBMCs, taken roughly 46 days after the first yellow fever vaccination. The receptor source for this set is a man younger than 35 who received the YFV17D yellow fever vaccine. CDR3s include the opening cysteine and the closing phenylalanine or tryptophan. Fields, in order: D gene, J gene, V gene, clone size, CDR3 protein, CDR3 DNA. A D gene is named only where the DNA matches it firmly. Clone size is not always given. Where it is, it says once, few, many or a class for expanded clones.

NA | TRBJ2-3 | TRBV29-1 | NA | CSVATGGFSTDTQYF | TGCAGCGTTGCCACTGGGGGGTTTAGCACAGATACGCAGTATTTT
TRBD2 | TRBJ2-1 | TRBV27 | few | CASTLLTSGGAVNEQFF | TGTGCCAGCACCCTATTGACTAGCGGGGGGGCCGTCAATGAGCAGTTCTTC
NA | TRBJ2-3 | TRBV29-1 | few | CSVRTRETDTQYF | TGCAGCGTTCGAACCCGCGAAACAGATACGCAGTATTTT
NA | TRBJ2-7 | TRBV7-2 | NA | CASSLVGGRERDGQYF | TGTGCCAGCAGCTTAGTTGGCGGTAGAGAGAGAGACGGGCAGTACTTC
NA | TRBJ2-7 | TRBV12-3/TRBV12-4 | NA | CASSFADSYEQYF | TGTGCCAGCAGTTTCGCCGACAGCTACGAGCAGTACTTC
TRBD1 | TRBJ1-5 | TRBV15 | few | CATSRDEGASGNQPQHF | TGTGCCACCAGCAGAGATGAGGGGGCCTCGGGCAATCAGCCCCAGCATTTT
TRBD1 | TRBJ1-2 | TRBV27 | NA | CASRVARTGYGYTF | TGTGCCAGCAGGGTAGCCCGGACAGGGTATGGCTACACCTTC
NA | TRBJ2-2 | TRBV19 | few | CASTPRGGTGELFF | TGTGCCAGTACCCCCAGGGGGGGGACCGGGGAGCTGTTTTTT
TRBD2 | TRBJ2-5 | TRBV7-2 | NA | CASSLVKAGGETQYF | TGTGCCAGCAGCTTAGTCAAGGCCGGGGGGGAGACCCAGTACTTC
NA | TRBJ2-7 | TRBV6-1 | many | CASSVQASSYEQYF | TGTGCCAGCAGTGTACAGGCCTCCTCCTACGAGCAGTACTTC
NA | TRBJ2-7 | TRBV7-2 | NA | CASSLTVSSYEQYF | TGTGCCAGCAGCCTCACCGTCAGCTCCTACGAGCAGTACTTC
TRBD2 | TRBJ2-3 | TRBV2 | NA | CASIRSGVGTDTQYF | TGTGCCAGCATCAGGAGCGGGGTGGGCACAGATACGCAGTATTTT
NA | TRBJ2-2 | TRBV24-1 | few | CATSPGTYGSGELFF | TGTGCCACCAGCCCTGGGACTTACGGGTCCGGGGAGCTGTTTTTT
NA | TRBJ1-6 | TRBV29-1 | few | CSVARDHNSPLHF | TGCAGCGTTGCACGGGACCATAATTCACCCCTCCACTTT
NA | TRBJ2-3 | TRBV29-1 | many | CSGERGGTPTDTQYF | TGCAGCGGTGAGAGGGGGGGGACCCCCACAGATACGCAGTATTTT
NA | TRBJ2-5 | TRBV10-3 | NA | CAISESGRQETQYF | TGTGCCATCAGTGAGTCGGGGAGACAAGAGACCCAGTACTTC
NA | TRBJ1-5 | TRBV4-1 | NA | CASSQRLGSGGNQPQHF | TGCGCCAGCAGCCAGAGGTTGGGGTCAGGGGGCAATCAGCCCCAGCATTTT
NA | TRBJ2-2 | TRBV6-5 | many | CASSYSRGTGELFF | TGTGCCAGCAGTTACTCGAGAGGTACCGGGGAGCTGTTTTTT
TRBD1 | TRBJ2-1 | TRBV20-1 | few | CSARDRKGQGKNEQFF | TGCAGTGCTAGAGATCGAAAGGGACAGGGGAAGAATGAGCAGTTCTTC
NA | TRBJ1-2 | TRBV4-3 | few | CASSQTTGTKNYGYTF | TGCGCCAGCAGCCAAACGACCGGGACAAAAAACTATGGCTACACCTTC
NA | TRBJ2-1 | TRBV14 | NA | CASSQWTGNHYNEQFF | TGTGCCAGCAGCCAATGGACGGGAAACCACTACAATGAGCAGTTCTTC
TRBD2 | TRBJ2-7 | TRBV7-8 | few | CASSLILASSYEQYF | TGTGCCAGCAGCTTAATACTAGCGTCATCCTACGAGCAGTACTTC
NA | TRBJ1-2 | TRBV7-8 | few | CASSLGNREGYTF | TGTGCCAGCAGCCTTGGAAACAGGGAGGGCTACACCTTC
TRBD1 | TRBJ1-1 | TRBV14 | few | CASRKGQGGTEAFF | TGTGCCAGCAGGAAAGGACAGGGGGGGACTGAAGCTTTCTTT
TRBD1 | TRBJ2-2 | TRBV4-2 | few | CASSPVTGERELFF | TGTGCCAGCAGCCCGGTGACAGGGGAGCGGGAGCTGTTTTTT
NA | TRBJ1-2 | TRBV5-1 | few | CASSTGLDGYTF | TGCGCCAGCAGTACAGGGCTTGATGGCTACACCTTC
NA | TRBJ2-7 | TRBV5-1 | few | CASSLVDGGFYEQYF | TGCGCCAGCAGCTTAGTTGATGGGGGCTTCTACGAGCAGTACTTC
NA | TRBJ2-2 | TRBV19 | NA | CASRRSPWDTGELFF | TGTGCCAGTAGGAGGTCACCCTGGGACACCGGGGAGCTGTTTTTT